The sequence of this T cell receptor beta chain was determined in a study of cytomegalovirus exposure and HLA in healthy donors. Remarks on this clone: Its antigen is still unknown.

The PCR contained 60 Vbeta and 13 Jbeta primers. Measured with immunoSEQ multiplex PCR; TCRdb has only the in-frame clones, and not every one. The sample lists about 160,000 clones, 65% to 85% occurring once. General study points: A few V segments could not be told apart, such as TRBV6-2 and TRBV6-3, and were left out. TCR sequences were mostly rare, though some public TCRs occurred in many donors. Researchers catalogued under 200 TCR beta chains as cytomegalovirus-associated. Most CMV-associated TCR beta chains were later found to appear HLA-restricted.

The CDR3 covers 12 residues. V dropped 1 base and J dropped 8 bases, with 3 bases sitting between them. CDR1 SEHNR and CDR2 FQNEAQ come from the germline V gene (reference sequence). Sample: PBMCs. The sequence came from a man between 50 and 59 years old in good health and CMV-seropositive. V usage is TRBV7-9 and J usage is TRBJ1-6; no clear D. The CDR3, as DNA: TGTGCCAGCAGCTTAGTAGATTCACCCCTCCACTTT. It codes for CASSLVDSPLHF.